These 27 T cell receptor beta chains originate from one sample sequenced in a study of blood T cell repertoires in COVID-19. Clones were read by immunoSEQ multiplex PCR, and TCRdb kept only the in-frame ones, dropping some. The sample yields roughly 150,000 clones, about 88% seen once. The sequenced sample was peripheral blood. The origin of the receptors is a man aged 60 to 75 with active or convalescent COVID-19.

The J gene is TRBJ1-2, the V gene TRBV4-2; D may be TRBD1 (5 bases). CDR3 size: 14 residues. Trimming removed 0 bases from V and 6 bases from J, with 11 bases in between. CDR1 and CDR2 from the germline V gene are LGHNA and YNFKEQ. CDR3 coding DNA: TGTGCCAGCAGCCAAGAGGGGGGGGGTCATGGCTACACCTTC. Residues: CASSQEGGGHGYTF.

The chain combines TRBV2 with TRBJ1-5; 11 nucleotides match TRBD1. This CDR3 contains 15 residues. Unmatched junction bases numbered 3, after V lost 7 bases and J lost 1 base. Germline CDR1 is SNHLY and CDR2 is FYNNEI. The CDR3 spells CASKDRGLSNQPQHF. DNA of the CDR3: TGTGCCAGCAAGGACAGGGGGCTGAGCAATCAGCCCCAGCATTTT.

The chain combines TRBV7-2 with TRBJ2-2; D ambiguous. The CDR3 is made up of 13 amino acids. Trimming removed 2 bases at V and 4 bases at J, with 5 bases between. The germline V gene has CDR1 SGHTA and CDR2 FQGNSA. The CDR3 coding sequence is TGTGCCAGCAGCTTATCTCGCACCGGGGAGCTGTTTTTT. Protein: CASSLSRTGELFF.

The CDR3 nucleotides are TGTGCCAGCAGTGCAGGGGGTAAACTGTTTTTT. Protein sequence: CASSAGGKLFF. The rearrangement uses TRBV27 and TRBJ1-4; TRBD1 matches at 7 bases. Trimming at V came to 5 bases and at J to 11 bases, leaving 2 bases not matched to a gene. This CDR3 is built from 11 residues. Germline lookup yields CDR1 MNHEY and CDR2 SMNVEV (reference sequence).

This chain uses TRBV29-1 with TRBJ1-1; TRBD1 is a possible D gene (5 bases). Germline CDR1 and CDR2: SQVTM and ANQGSEA. V was cut by 4 bases and J by 7 bases, with 16 bases left in between. CDR3 length: 13 residues. Here the CDR3 DNA reads TGCAGCGTTGCTTTTGACAGAATCCATGAAGCTTTCTTT. Its protein product is CSVAFDRIHEAFF.

J is TRBJ2-2 and V is TRBV2, with 7 positions matching TRBD1. CDR1 SNHLY and CDR2 FYNNEI come from the germline V gene. J was trimmed by 2 bases and V by 7 bases; bases with no gene match: 7. The CDR3 sequence is 15 residues long. This CDR3 is CASIRTGVNTGELFF. CDR3 sequence (DNA): TGTGCCAGCATTAGGACAGGAGTAAACACCGGGGAGCTGTTTTTT.

CDR3 DNA: TGCGCCAGCATCGAAGGGACTAGCGGGGCCTACGAGCAGTACTTC. This gives the protein CASIEGTSGAYEQYF. This sequence joins TRBV10-2 and TRBJ2-7; 13 bases are a match to TRBD2. The germline CDR1 and CDR2 sequences are WSHSY and SAAADI. There are 15 residues in the CDR3. The trim removed 7 bases at V and 2 bases at J, leaving 5 bases unmatched.

The rearrangement uses TRBV5-8 and TRBJ1-2; the D is unclear. CDR3 size: 15 residues. The germline V gene encodes CDR1 SGHTS and CDR2 YDEGEE. The V gene lost 4 bases and the J gene lost 0 bases, with 13 bases spanning the gap. In DNA form, the CDR3 reads TGTGCCAGCAGCCCCCCCCGCGGAGCTAACTATGGCTACACCTTC. Residues: CASSPPRGANYGYTF.

The chain is built from TRBV5-6 and TRBJ1-2; D perhaps matches TRBD1 (6 bases). Trimming shortened V by 1 base and J by 8 bases, and 15 bases separated the two germline ends. CDR1 and CDR2 from the germline V gene are SGHDT and YYEEEE. CDR3 size: 14 residues. The CDR3: CASSLYAGVYGYTF. DNA for the CDR3: TGTGCCAGCAGCTTGTACGCAGGGGTGTACGGCTACACCTTC.

The chain recombines TRBV11-2 with TRBJ2-2; 9 bases align to TRBD2. J gave up 4 bases and V 2 bases, and 8 bases lay outside the gene matches. This CDR3 is 17 amino acids long. In germline, CDR1 is SGHAT, CDR2 FQNNGV. The CDR3 DNA is TGTGCCAGCAGCTTATCCCGGACTAGCGAGTTCACCGGGGAGCTGTTTTTT. It yields the protein CASSLSRTSEFTGELFF.

The chain couples TRBV6-6 to TRBJ1-2, with 10 bases aligning to TRBD1. J lost 4 bases, V lost 5 bases, and 4 bases had no gene match. Germline CDR1 and CDR2: MNHNY and SVGAGI (reference sequence). This CDR3 is 14 amino acids long. DNA for the CDR3: TGTGCCAGCAGTGACGGACAGGGGGTCTATGGCTACACCTTC. Protein: CASSDGQGVYGYTF.

V gene TRBV21-1 combines with J gene TRBJ2-1; the D call of TRBD2 is as the table states it, not checked on the DNA. TRBV21-1 is a recognized pseudogene. CDR3 size: 16 residues. The CDR3, as DNA: TGTGCCAGCAGCAAAGAGTTGCGGGGGGAATACAATGAGCAGTTCTTC. Protein: CASSKELRGEYNEQFF.

The gene calls are TRBV15 and TRBJ2-3; D is perhaps TRBD1 (5 bases). The CDR3 covers 16 residues. The V gene's germline CDR1 is LNHNV and CDR2 YYDKDF (reference sequence). Trimming removed 2 bases at V and 1 base at J, with 13 bases between. DNA for the CDR3: TGTGCCACCAGCAGAAAGCAGGGCAAAGGCACAGATACGCAGTATTTT. It specifies CATSRKQGKGTDTQYF.

This chain joins TRBV5-1 and TRBJ2-4, with D possibly being TRBD1 (6 bases). Germline loops: CDR1 SGHRS, CDR2 YFSETQ. The CDR3 is 16 residues long. The V end lost 4 bases, the J end lost 1 base, and 15 bases lay between the germline ends. The CDR3 DNA sequence: TGCGCCAGCAGCAGAACAGGGATAGAGGCCAAAAACATTCAGTACTTC. Translated, it gives CASSRTGIEAKNIQYF.

The chain links TRBV6-5 to TRBJ2-7; D not certain. The CDR3 is made up of 12 amino acids. CDR1 is MNHEY and CDR2 is SVGAGI in the germline V gene. Trimming removed 7 bases from V and 3 bases from J, with 10 bases in between. CDR3: CASTLNNYEQYF. Written as DNA, the CDR3 is TGTGCCAGCACCCTGAACAACTACGAGCAGTACTTC.

With respect to this clone: Other nucleotide sequences from this sample produce the same CDR3. The CDR3 region is CASSFRGNQPQHF. The CDR3 DNA follows: TGTGCCAGCAGTTTCAGGGGCAATCAGCCCCAGCATTTT. J is TRBJ1-5 and V is TRBV12-3 or TRBV12-4; tentatively, D is TRBD1 (5 bases). Trimming took off 3 bases at V and 2 bases at J, with 5 bases between the two ends. This CDR3 is 13 amino acids long.

V gene TRBV7-6 combines with J gene TRBJ2-7; 13 bases fit TRBD2. Trimming removed 5 bases from V and 2 bases from J; junction bases left unmatched: 12. The CDR3 covers 18 residues. Germline V lookup: CDR1 SGHVS, CDR2 FNYEAQ. DNA for the CDR3: TGTGCCAGCAGCGGGTCCGGGACTAGCGGGACCCTTCCCTACGAGCAGTACTTC. Protein sequence: CASSGSGTSGTLPYEQYF.

The chain joins TRBV5-1 to TRBJ2-1, with 9 positions matching TRBD2. Losses at the gene ends were 2 bases for V and 5 bases for J; bases not matched to a gene: 5. The CDR3 contains 15 residues. Germline V gene sequence: CDR1 SGHRS, CDR2 YFSETQ. The DNA of the CDR3 is TGCGCCAGCAGCTTACTAGCGGGCTGGGACAATGAGCAGTTCTTC. Residues: CASSLLAGWDNEQFF.

This clone is a singleton in its sample. The chain combines TRBV10-3 with TRBJ2-1; 13 bases line up with TRBD2. This CDR3 contains 13 residues. Germline loops: CDR1 ENHRY, CDR2 SYGVKD. V dropped 10 bases and J dropped 6; count of bases not matched to a gene: 3. The CDR3 sequence: CATGTSGVNEQFF. DNA of the CDR3: TGTGCCACCGGGACTAGCGGGGTCAATGAGCAGTTCTTC.

V is TRBV7-9 and J is TRBJ1-2; D is uncertain. Germline V gene lookup returns CDR1 SEHNR and CDR2 FQNEAQ (reference sequence). V dropped 1 base and J dropped 2 bases, with 8 bases sitting between them. The CDR3 covers 14 residues. The CDR3, as DNA: TGTGCCAGCAGCTTAGGGGCGGGCAACTATGGCTACACCTTC. This translates into CASSLGAGNYGYTF.

The chain combines TRBV3-1 (or the pseudogene TRBV3-2) with TRBJ2-1, with 11 bases matching TRBD2. Losses at the gene ends were 0 bases for V and 15 bases for J; bases not matched to a gene: 10. The CDR3 sequence is 15 residues long. In germline, CDR1 is LGHDT, CDR2 YNNKEL (reference sequence). This CDR3 reads CASSQDQLAGGPRFF. The CDR3, as DNA: TGTGCCAGCAGCCAAGATCAATTAGCGGGGGGGCCCCGGTTCTTC.

This clone was seen a handful of times. The rearrangement uses TRBV10-3 and TRBJ1-5; 7 bases are shared with TRBD1. This CDR3 has 20 residues. From germline, CDR1 is ENHRY and CDR2 SYGVKD. V was clipped by 7 bases and J by 5 bases; unmatched bases: 26. The CDR3 protein is CAITDRVEDVPKNQDQPQHF. Here the CDR3 DNA reads TGTGCCATCACCGACAGGGTAGAAGATGTCCCCAAAAACCAAGATCAGCCCCAGCATTTT.

This clone came up a few times. The rearrangement uses TRBV5-4 and TRBJ2-7; 7 bases map to TRBD1. The CDR3 sequence is 15 residues long. V lost 4 bases, J lost 9 bases, and 16 bases stayed unmatched. The germline gives CDR1 SGHNT, CDR2 YYREEE (reference sequence). The CDR3 spells CASSRGQSISAGQYF. The DNA of the CDR3 is TGTGCCAGCAGCAGGGGACAGTCCATATCTGCTGGGCAGTACTTC. Complete variable domain (other parts from reference TRBV5-4 and TRBJ2-7): ETGVTQSPTHLIKTRGQQVTLRCSSQSGHNTVSWYQQALGQGPQFIFQYYREEENGRGNFPPRFSGLQFPNYSSELNVNALELDDSALYLCASSRGQSISAGQYFGPGTRLTVT.

This clone has a handful of counts. This rearrangement joins TRBV29-1 to TRBJ1-4, with D maybe TRBD1 (6 bases). Germline lookup yields CDR1 SQVTM and CDR2 ANQGSEA. CDR3 size: 16 residues. V was trimmed by 7 bases and J by 4 bases, leaving 22 bases between them. The CDR3 is CSARGRAGEGNEKLFF. The CDR3 region has the DNA TGCAGCGCCAGAGGACGCGCAGGGGAGGGTAATGAAAAACTGTTTTTT.

The gene calls are TRBV5-8 and TRBJ1-3, with D possibly matching TRBD1 (6 bases). This CDR3 contains 16 residues. Germline CDR1 and CDR2: SGHTS and YDEGEE. V lost 0 bases to trimming and J lost 0 bases, with 10 bases between them. CDR3 amino acids: CASSLEWGLSGNTIYF. CDR3 sequence (DNA): TGTGCCAGCAGCTTGGAGTGGGGGCTCTCTGGAAACACCATATATTTT.

The rearrangement uses TRBV18 and TRBJ1-4, with 10 bases matching TRBD1. The germline CDR1 and CDR2 sequences are KGHSH and LQKENI. The CDR3 sequence is 15 residues long. V lost 5 bases and J lost 4; bases outside the gene matches: 4. For the CDR3, the DNA is TGTGCCAGCTCATCCTGGGACAGGGGTAATGAAAAACTGTTTTTT. It specifies CASSSWDRGNEKLFF.

The chain has TRBV27 and TRBJ1-6, with TRBD1 matching 10 bases. V gave up 0 bases and J gave up 6 bases; unmatched junction bases: 8. The V gene's germline CDR1 is MNHEY and CDR2 SMNVEV (reference sequence). The CDR3 consists of 18 residues. In DNA form, the CDR3 reads TGTGCCAGCAGTTTATCGGGGGCCGACAGGGGGCCTAATTCACCCCTCCACTTT. Translation: CASSLSGADRGPNSPLHF.